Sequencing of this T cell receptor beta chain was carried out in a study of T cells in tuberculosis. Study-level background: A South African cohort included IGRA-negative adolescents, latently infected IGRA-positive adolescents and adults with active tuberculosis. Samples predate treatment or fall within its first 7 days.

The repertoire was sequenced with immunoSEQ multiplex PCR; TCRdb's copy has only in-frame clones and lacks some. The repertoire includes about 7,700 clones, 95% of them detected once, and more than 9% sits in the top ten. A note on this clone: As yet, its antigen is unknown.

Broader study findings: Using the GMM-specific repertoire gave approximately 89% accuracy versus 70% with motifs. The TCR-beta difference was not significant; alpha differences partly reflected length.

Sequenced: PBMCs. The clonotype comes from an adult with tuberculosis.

The CDR3 loop is CASSLAALAGWEQYF. CDR3 coding DNA: TGTGCCAGCAGCTTGGCAGCTCTCGCCGGGTGGGAGCAGTACTTC. The chain uses TRBV5-5 and TRBJ2-7; no firm D call. Trimming pared 0 bases from V and 7 bases from J, leaving 17 bases between. CDR3 length: 15 amino acids. Germline CDR1 reads SGHKS; CDR2 reads YYEKEE (reference sequence).